The 4 T cell receptor beta chains listed next were all sequenced from one sample in a study of metastatic and nonmetastatic thyroid tumors. TCRdb ran MiXCR on the PCR reads. The sample comprises around 6,000 clones, approximately 15% of which are singletons, and over 8.5% rests with the top ten. Every patient underwent thyroid surgery untreated. Sequences were obtained from tumor tissue. Every receptor here comes from a male donor with papillary thyroid cancer or a benign thyroid nodule (not recorded which). Some clones in this sample may be carry-over from other donors' samples.

This clone was detected many times. V and J are TRBV4-1 and TRBJ2-7; 9 bases are shared with TRBD1. The CDR3 contains 14 residues. Losses at the gene ends were 3 bases for V and 3 bases for J; bases not matched to a gene: 3. Germline V lookup: CDR1 MGHRA, CDR2 YSYEKL. CDR3 sequence (DNA): TGCGCCAGCAGCCAGGGGGGACAGGGCTACGAGCAGTACTTC. This encodes CASSQGGQGYEQYF.

This clone was counted only a few times. The rearrangement joins TRBV6-4 to TRBJ1-1; 7 positions agree with TRBD1. The CDR3 loop spans 15 amino acids. CDR1 MRHNA and CDR2 SNTAGT come from the germline V gene. V lost 7 bases to trimming and J lost 2 bases; unmatched junction nucleotides: 10. CDR3 sequence reads: CASIKSDRVNTEAFF. In nucleotides, the CDR3 is TGTGCCAGCATTAAATCAGACAGGGTAAACACTGAAGCTTTCTTT.

This clone occurred a few times. The gene calls are TRBV20-1 and TRBJ2-5; 8 bases match TRBD2. The ends lost 7 bases at V and 7 bases at J; junction bases unmatched: 5. CDR3 length: 11 amino acids. Germline CDR1 is DFQATT and CDR2 is SNEGSKA (reference sequence). Here the CDR3 DNA reads TGCAGTGTCACGAGCGGGAGGACCCAGTACTTC. This encodes CSVTSGRTQYF.

This clone was counted between two and nine times. V and J are TRBV28 and TRBJ2-1, with 10 bases lining up with TRBD2. With V trimmed by 7 bases and J by 4 bases, 4 bases remained unmatched. This CDR3 comprises 14 residues. In germline, CDR1 is MDHEN, CDR2 SYDVKM. The CDR3 bases are TGTGCCAGCATCCTGACTAGCGGGTACAATGAGCAGTTCTTC. Its protein product is CASILTSGYNEQFF.